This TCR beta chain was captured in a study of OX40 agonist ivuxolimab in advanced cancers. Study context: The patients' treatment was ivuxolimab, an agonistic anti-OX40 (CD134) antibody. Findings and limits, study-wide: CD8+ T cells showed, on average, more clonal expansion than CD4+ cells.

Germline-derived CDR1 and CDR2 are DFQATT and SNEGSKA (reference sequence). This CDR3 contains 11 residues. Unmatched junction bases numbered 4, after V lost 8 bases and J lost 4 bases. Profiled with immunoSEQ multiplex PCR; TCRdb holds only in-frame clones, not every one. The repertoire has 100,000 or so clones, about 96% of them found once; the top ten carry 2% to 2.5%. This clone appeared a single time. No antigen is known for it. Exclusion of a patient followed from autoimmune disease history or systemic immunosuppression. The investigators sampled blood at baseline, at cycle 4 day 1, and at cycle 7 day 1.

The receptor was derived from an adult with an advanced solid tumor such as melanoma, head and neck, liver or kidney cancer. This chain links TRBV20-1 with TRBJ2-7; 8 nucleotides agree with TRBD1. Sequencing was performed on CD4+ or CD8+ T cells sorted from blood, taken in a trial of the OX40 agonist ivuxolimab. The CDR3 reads CSLDRGYEQYF. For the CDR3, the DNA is TGCAGTTTAGACAGGGGATACGAGCAGTACTTC.